The 16 T cell receptor beta chains in this list originate from one sample, sequenced in a study of technical replicates of blood from four donors. The method was immunoSEQ multiplex PCR; TCRdb's version includes in-frame clones alone and lacks a portion of them. The table lists around 83,000 clones, more than 85% of them singletons. The specimen was T cells isolated from PBMCs. These receptors were collected from a human donor in good health. Some clones in this sample may be carry-over from other donors' samples.

This clone was seen only once. The chain links TRBV5-1 to TRBJ2-1; 7 bases map to TRBD1. The ends lost 2 bases at V and 7 bases at J; junction bases unmatched: 6. Germline-derived CDR1 and CDR2 are SGHRS and YFSETQ. The CDR3 has 14 amino acids. The DNA for the CDR3 is TGCGCCAGCAGCTTCGGACAGGTTCGAAATGAGCAGTTCTTC. This codes for CASSFGQVRNEQFF.

The chain joins TRBV30 to TRBJ2-5; TRBD1 might be the D (6 bases). The J call is doubtful: the DNA matches TRBJ2-7 better. The CDR3 spans 12 residues. In germline, CDR1 is GTSNPN, CDR2 SVGIG (reference sequence). The CDR3: CAWSSTGFEQYF. The CDR3 region has the DNA TGTGCCTGGAGTTCGACAGGATTCGAGCAGTACTTC.

CDR3 bases: TGTGCCAGTAGTATACAATATGGCTACACCTTC. Protein: CASSIQYGYTF. This chain uses TRBV19 with TRBJ1-2; D is undetermined. Deletions cut 2 bases from V and 5 bases from J, with 3 bases between. The CDR3 is 11 amino acids. In germline, CDR1 is LNHDA, CDR2 SQIVND (reference sequence).

This sequence joins TRBV7-3 and TRBJ2-7, with 7 nucleotides matching TRBD2. The V segment lost 5 bases and the J segment 3 bases; nucleotides outside the gene matches: 7. The CDR3 runs to 14 residues. The V gene's germline CDR1 is SGHTA and CDR2 FQGTGA. CDR3 DNA: TGTGCCAGCAGCCCCAGCGGGACGATCTACGAGCAGTACTTC. As protein: CASSPSGTIYEQYF.

In DNA form, the CDR3 reads TGTGCCAGCAGTTTCACAGGGGACACTGAAGCTTTCTTT. Translation: CASSFTGDTEAFF. The V gene is TRBV28, the J gene TRBJ1-1; 7 nucleotides match TRBD1. Germline-derived CDR1 and CDR2 are MDHEN and SYDVKM. CDR3 length: 13 residues. The J segment lost 3 bases and the V segment lost 3 bases, leaving 1 base of the junction unmatched.

This chain uses TRBV14 with TRBJ2-7, with a possible D match to TRBD2 (5 bases). The CDR3 has 13 amino acids. From germline, CDR1 is SGHDN and CDR2 FVKESK. Trimming pared 4 bases from V and 5 bases from J, leaving 12 bases between. DNA for the CDR3: TGTGCCAGCAGCCCGGGGATTATCAACGAGCAGTACTTC. Its protein is CASSPGIINEQYF.

This chain uses TRBV11-2 with TRBJ1-2; TRBD1 matches at 9 bases. Germline V CDR1 and CDR2: SGHAT, FQNNGV. The CDR3 covers 18 residues. The V gene end was trimmed by 1 base and the J gene end by 7 bases; junction bases not matched to a gene: 16. DNA for the CDR3: TGTGCCAGCAGCTTAGGACCCGTGCTGGGACAGGGCACGGGTGGCTACACCTTC. This gives the protein CASSLGPVLGQGTGGYTF.

The J gene is TRBJ2-7, the V gene TRBV28, with 7 bases fitting TRBD1. Trimming removed 4 bases from V and 3 bases from J; junction bases left unmatched: 12. The CDR3 covers 16 residues. CDR1 is MDHEN and CDR2 is SYDVKM in the germline V gene. The CDR3 DNA sequence: TGTGCCAGCAGTTCCCTAGGGACAGCTATTTTCTACGAGCAGTACTTC. Its translation is CASSSLGTAIFYEQYF.

This chain connects TRBV7-3 to TRBJ2-6, with D perhaps matching TRBD2 (5 bases). The V end was cut by 1 base, the J end by 1 base, with 5 bases between. The germline CDR1 and CDR2 sequences are SGHTA and FQGTGA. This CDR3 is built from 15 residues. CDR3 sequence (DNA): TGTGCCAGCAGCTTAAGAGGGTCTGGGGCCAACGTCCTGACTTTC. This sequence encodes CASSLRGSGANVLTF.

V gene TRBV4-1 combines with J gene TRBJ2-1, with 7 nucleotides matching TRBD2. The V segment lost 1 base and the J segment 3 bases; nucleotides outside the gene matches: 6. CDR3 length equals 16 residues. Germline-derived CDR1 and CDR2 are MGHRA and YSYEKL. The DNA of the CDR3 is TGCGCCAGCAGCCAAGTAGGCGGGGGTAACTACAATGAGCAGTTCTTC. Its protein is CASSQVGGGNYNEQFF.

The rearrangement joins TRBV5-1 to TRBJ2-3, with 10 positions matching TRBD2. V was pared by 2 bases and J by 1 base, with 7 bases of the junction left unmatched. Germline-derived CDR1 and CDR2 are SGHRS and YFSETQ. The CDR3 is made up of 17 amino acids. The CDR3 DNA reads TGCGCCAGCAGCTTAGCGGGAGGGCCGAGGCGCACAGATACGCAGTATTTT. Protein: CASSLAGGPRRTDTQYF.

The table lists this clone with a count of one. The chain couples TRBV6-5 to TRBJ2-2; no reliable D call. V lost 7 bases, J lost 0 bases, and 6 bases lay in between. CDR1 is MNHEY and CDR2 is SVGAGI in the germline V gene. The CDR3 is 13 amino acids. The CDR3 nucleotides read TGTGCCAGCAACAGTCCGAACACCGGGGAGCTGTTTTTT. Protein product: CASNSPNTGELFF.

V is TRBV19 and J is TRBJ2-7, with D perhaps matching TRBD2 (5 bases). The CDR3 totals 13 residues. V was pared by 3 bases and J by 4 bases, with 10 bases between. Germline-derived CDR1 and CDR2 are LNHDA and SQIVND (reference sequence). CDR3 loop: CASSIGRGYEQYF. The DNA for the CDR3 is TGTGCCAGTAGTATCGGTCGCGGGTACGAGCAGTACTTC.

This clone was observed a handful of times. This rearrangement joins TRBV9 to TRBJ1-4, with D perhaps matching TRBD1 (6 bases). This CDR3 is 15 amino acids long. With 4 bases removed from V and 4 bases from J, the gap between germline ends came to 14 bases. CDR1 is SGDLS and CDR2 is YYNGEE in the germline V gene. DNA of the CDR3: TGTGCCAGCAGCTTCCAACAGGGAAATAATGAAAAACTGTTTTTT. Protein sequence: CASSFQQGNNEKLFF.

This sequence joins TRBV30 and TRBJ2-1, with a possible D match to TRBD1 (5 bases). The V gene's germline CDR1 is GTSNPN and CDR2 SVGIG (reference sequence). This CDR3 comprises 13 residues. Between the trimmed V and J ends, which lost 8 bases and 6 bases, there was a span of 17 bases. Here the CDR3 reads CARKRRGFNEQFF. The CDR3 region has the DNA TGTGCCCGTAAGCGAAGGGGTTTCAATGAGCAGTTCTTC.

This chain links TRBV4-3 with TRBJ2-3, with 8 bases fitting TRBD1. Germline assignment: CDR1 LGHNA and CDR2 YSLEER. V shed 6 bases and J 4 bases; nucleotides not matched to a gene: 9. This CDR3 has 15 residues. The DNA for the CDR3 is TGCGCCAGCAGTCGATCGACAGGGGTAGCAGATACGCAGTATTTT. Translation gives CASSRSTGVADTQYF.